This is a list of T cell receptor beta chains from one sample in a study of cytomegalovirus exposure and HLA in healthy donors. Only in-frame clones appear in the TCRdb table, and some are missing; sequencing was by immunoSEQ multiplex PCR. The data contain around 210,000 clones, 75% to 85% of them singletons. Source material: PBMCs. These TCRs come from a male donor in good health and CMV-seropositive. Both conserved end residues are part of each CDR3.

V gene	J gene	CDR3 protein
TRBV30	TRBJ2-7	CALASGYEQYF
TRBV7-2	TRBJ2-1	CASSQTGGAQNEQFF
TRBV29-1	TRBJ1-5	CSVRTGGNQPQHF
TRBV29-1	TRBJ1-5	CSASNADQPQHF
TRBV9	TRBJ2-1	CASSVKEGSYNEQFF
TRBV5-6	TRBJ1-2	CASSFQGLNYGYTF
TRBV7-2	TRBJ2-7	CASSETGSSYEQYF
TRBV27	TRBJ1-5	CASGRGAGKNQPQHF
TRBV19	TRBJ2-1	CASSIDPTSRNEQFF
TRBV4-3	TRBJ2-6	CASSPNLNRGPIRSGANVLTF
TRBV9	TRBJ2-7	CASSVEGEGFGEQYF
TRBV9	TRBJ2-3	CASSVLRREGTDTQYF
TRBV18	TRBJ1-1	CASSATGWDTEAFF
TRBV19	TRBJ1-6	CASSGQQNSPLHF
TRBV5-1	TRBJ2-7	CASSSIFGYEQYF
TRBV19	TRBJ1-3	CASSREGLSPSGNTIYF
TRBV13	TRBJ2-7	CASSLGWGRNSEQYF
TRBV11-2	NA	CASSLTETGTGFYEQYF
TRBV18	TRBJ2-2	CASSPRRVTSGGNTGELFF
TRBV12-5	TRBJ2-2	CASGLVPEGGGELFF
TRBV11-2	TRBJ2-2	CASIWDRETGELFF
TRBV5-5	TRBJ2-5	CASRLTGGETQYF
TRBV28	TRBJ1-5	CASSSPPGSQPQHF
TRBV11-1	TRBJ2-7	CASSLEGGRAKGQYF
TRBV28	TRBJ2-1	CASTGTSGAYNEQFF
TRBV7-2	TRBJ2-5	CASSLVKTQYF
TRBV5-5	TRBJ1-3	CASRRTGATSSGNTIYF
TRBV6-4	TRBJ2-3	CASSVSRTDTQYF
TRBV7-2	TRBJ2-1	CASSKLAGSFEQFF
TRBV5-1	TRBJ2-1	CASSLRSGGANEQFF
TRBV9	TRBJ2-1	CASSPSSYNEQFF
TRBV18	TRBJ1-5	CASSPKTNQPQHF
TRBV5-5	TRBJ1-2	CASSFDQAYGYTF
TRBV4-3	TRBJ2-2	CASRRGPNTGELFF
TRBV4-2	TRBJ2-5	CASSQGGGGAPETQYF
TRBV28	TRBJ1-1	CASSLPGLEAFF
TRBV18	TRBJ1-2	CASSLNQNSGGYGYTF
TRBV19	TRBJ1-1	CASRIWSENTEAFF
TRBV2	TRBJ1-1	CASRSVNTEAFF
TRBV2	TRBJ2-1	CASRGTGGSEQFF
TRBV7-9	TRBJ2-5	CASSPPGRGILETQYF
TRBV28	TRBJ2-2	CASSFGTGELNTGELFF
TRBV4-2	TRBJ2-4	CASSQDTAKNIQYF
TRBV7-6	TRBJ1-4	CASSAQPGQGNEKLFF
TRBV5-3	TRBJ1-6	CARRILRLYNSPLHF
TRBV5-7	TRBJ1-2	CASSGAYYRSPYGYTF
TRBV5-4	TRBJ2-3	CASSLQGSLSTDTQYF
TRBV7-9	TRBJ2-7	CASSLNQGGGLTYEQYF
TRBV4-1	TRBJ1-1	CASSQGLGRGLVTEAFF
TRBV7-8	TRBJ2-5	CASTPTGTQYF
TRBV18	TRBJ2-1	CASSPPNSYNEQFF
TRBV7-9	TRBJ1-2	CASSLEIAIYGYTF
TRBV6-5	TRBJ1-2	CASSLLGQGLGYTF
TRBV7-9	TRBJ1-1	CASSLISSRGTEAFF
TRBV7-2	TRBJ2-5	CASSQTPGRVPGTQYF
TRBV27	TRBJ1-1	CASRPGLKMNTEAFF
TRBV29-1	TRBJ2-3	CSVEIGLAGGNTQYF
TRBV12-5	TRBJ2-1	CASGKDRATYNEQFF
TRBV27	TRBJ1-2	CASSFGDRVTGYTF
TRBV18	TRBJ1-5	CASSQDRDSTPQHF